This T cell receptor beta chain was found in a study of blood T cell repertoires in COVID-19. At the level of the study: Nucleic acid was either cDNA or gDNA, and it came from T cells, B-cell-depleted T cells, or PBMCs.

Of note for this clone: The same CDR3 arises from other DNA sequences in this sample as well.

The CDR3 sequence is 14 residues long. Germline CDR1 is KGHSH and CDR2 is LQKENI. V was clipped by 3 bases and J by 2 bases; unmatched bases: 2. Assay: immunoSEQ multiplex PCR; the TCRdb copy retains only in-frame clones and omits some. The table lists approximately 470,000 clones, about nine tenths of them singletons. The rearrangement uses TRBV18 and TRBJ1-1, with 8 nucleotides matching TRBD1. The receptor comes from a woman under 30 who had recovered from COVID-19. Sequenced: PBMCs or T cells enriched from blood (not recorded which). The CDR3 bases are TGTGCCAGCTCACCCGGACAGGGTAACACTGAAGCTTTCTTT. It specifies CASSPGQGNTEAFF.